These T cell receptor beta chains were read from a single sample in a study of beta chain features in type 1 diabetes. Produced via immunoSEQ multiplex PCR; TCRdb's table is partial and in-frame only. This table holds about 140,000 clones, 6.9% found once. Sequencing input: central memory CD4+ T cells from blood. Receptor source: a woman in her twenties or thirties in good health. Each CDR3 is given with its conserved first and last residue. D genes are given only for firm matches. The size field is filled for only some rows; it gives once, few, many or a size class.

j_gene | abundance | v_gene | d_gene | CDR3nt | CDR3aa
TRBJ2-1 | few | TRBV12-5 | TRBD2 | TGTGCTAGTGGCCCCGGACTAGCGGGGAGGAATGAGCAGTTCTTC | CASGPGLAGRNEQFF
TRBJ2-7 | - | TRBV7-2 | - | TGTGCCAGCAGTCGGGATTTACGCGGGCAGTACTTC | CASSRDLRGQYF
TRBJ1-1 | - | TRBV30 | TRBD1 | TGTGCCTGGGATCCGGGACAGGGGCGCAAAAAGTCGGCTTTCTTT | CAWDPGQGRKKSAFF
TRBJ2-7 | few | TRBV7-9 | TRBD2 | TGTGCCAGCAGCTTACTAGCGGACTCCTACGAGCAGTACTTC | CASSLLADSYEQYF
TRBJ2-1 | few | TRBV4-3 | TRBD2 | TGCGCCAGCAGCCAAGATCGGCCCGGCGGGAGCTCCTACAATGAGCAGTTCTTC | CASSQDRPGGSSYNEQFF
TRBJ2-1 | - | TRBV30 | - | TGTGCCTGGAGTGTATGGAGGGCCAACGCTGAGCAGTTCTTC | CAWSVWRANAEQFF
TRBJ1-2 | few | TRBV6-1 | - | TGTGCCAGTCGAAGGACGGGGTCTAACTATGGCTACACCTTC | CASRRTGSNYGYTF
TRBJ2-1 | many | TRBV19 | - | TGTGCCAGTAGTCCCGCTCGGGGTGAGCAGTTCTTC | CASSPARGEQFF
TRBJ2-3 | - | TRBV6-5 | TRBD2 | TGTGCCAGCAGTTACTCTAGCGGGAGCACAGATACGCAGTATTTT | CASSYSSGSTDTQYF
TRBJ2-7 | few | TRBV29-1 | TRBD1 | TGCAGCGTTGAAGGGGTACGGGACAGAGAGACCTACGAGCAGTACTTC | CSVEGVRDRETYEQYF
TRBJ2-5 | many | TRBV15 | - | TGTGCCACCAGCGAGATCCGTGTTCGGGAGACCCAGTACTTC | CATSEIRVRETQYF